A single sample is the source of the 30 T cell receptor beta chains below, sequenced in a study of siplizumab effects on memory and regulatory T cells. Measured with immunoSEQ multiplex PCR; TCRdb has only the in-frame clones, and not every one. The sample shows some 100,000 clones, around nine tenths of them seen only once. The sample consisted of non-Treg CD4+ T cells sorted from blood. These receptor sequences come from a human donor in good health.

V usage is TRBV27 and J usage is TRBJ2-1, with 7 bases that match TRBD2. This CDR3 comprises 13 residues. Germline CDR1 and CDR2: MNHEY and SMNVEV (reference sequence). Trimming at V came to 3 bases and at J to 7 bases, leaving 3 bases not matched to a gene. CDR3 loop: CASSLRGYNEQFF. CDR3 nucleotide sequence: TGTGCCAGCAGTTTGCGGGGGTATAATGAGCAGTTCTTC.

This clone is a singleton in its sample. The rearrangement links TRBV7-2 to TRBJ2-5, with D tentatively TRBD2 (5 bases). The CDR3 is 15 amino acids. Deletions cut 5 bases from V and 5 bases from J, with 18 bases between. CDR1 and CDR2 from the germline V gene are SGHTA and FQGNSA. CDR3 amino acids: CASSVHSGNRETQYF. The CDR3 DNA reads TGTGCCAGCAGCGTCCACAGCGGCAATAGGGAGACCCAGTACTTC.

The V call is TRBV9, the J call TRBJ2-5, with D possibly matching TRBD1 (6 bases). Germline CDR1 is SGDLS and CDR2 is YYNGEE. Trimming removed 4 bases at V and 5 bases at J, with 15 bases between. The CDR3 has 14 amino acids. CDR3 DNA sequence: TGTGCCAGCAGCTTTCGACAGGTTGGGGAGACCCAGTACTTC. Amino acid sequence: CASSFRQVGETQYF.

The rearrangement links TRBV5-1 to TRBJ2-7; D is perhaps TRBD1 or TRBD2 (5 bases each). Germline values: CDR1 SGHRS, CDR2 YFSETQ. This CDR3 comprises 15 residues. With 0 bases removed from V and 0 bases from J, the gap between germline ends came to 10 bases. The CDR3 loop is CASSLAGTSSYEQYF. For the CDR3, the DNA is TGCGCCAGCAGCTTGGCCGGGACGTCCTCCTACGAGCAGTACTTC.

This clone was picked up one time. The rearrangement links TRBV5-4 to TRBJ2-5, with 8 nucleotides matching TRBD2. This CDR3 spans 15 amino acids. V shed 4 bases and J 2 bases; nucleotides not matched to a gene: 7. Germline V gives CDR1 SGHNT, CDR2 YYREEE (reference sequence). This chain's CDR3 is CASSRGGSKQETQYF. In nucleotides, the CDR3 is TGTGCCAGCAGCCGGGGGGGCAGTAAACAAGAGACCCAGTACTTC.

This rearrangement joins TRBV6-7 to TRBJ2-1; D is ambiguous. TRBV6-7 qualifies as an ORF whose function is uncertain. This CDR3 has 14 residues. Trimming removed 5 bases from V and 0 bases from J, with 8 bases in between. This CDR3 reads CASSRRHSYNEQFF. In nucleotides, the CDR3 is TGTGCCAGCAGTCGGCGCCACTCCTACAATGAGCAGTTCTTC.

The CDR3 protein is CASSLAVPGELFF. The CDR3 DNA reads TGTGCCAGCAGCTTGGCAGTACCCGGGGAGCTGTTTTTT. The chain links TRBV5-6 to TRBJ2-2; D is undetermined. The germline V gene has CDR1 SGHDT and CDR2 YYEEEE. Trimming left V 0 bases short and J 6 bases short, with 6 bases between. The CDR3 spans 13 residues.

This sequence joins TRBV5-4 and TRBJ2-1; the D gene is possibly TRBD2 (6 bases). This CDR3 contains 14 residues. Germline V gene sequence: CDR1 SGHNT, CDR2 YYREEE (reference sequence). Trimming took off 0 bases at V and 7 bases at J, with 11 bases between the two ends. CDR3 sequence (DNA): TGTGCCAGCAGCTTGGTGGGTGGGGGGAATGAGCAGTTCTTC. This sequence encodes CASSLVGGGNEQFF.

The chain links TRBV11-2 to TRBJ2-7; perhaps TRBD1 as D (5 bases). The germline V and J ends were trimmed by 1 base and 0 bases, with 10 bases remaining between them. CDR3 length: 15 residues. Germline CDR1 reads SGHAT; CDR2 reads FQNNGV. CDR3 residues: CASSLVGQSSYEQYF. CDR3 DNA: TGTGCCAGCAGCTTAGTGGGGCAGTCCTCCTACGAGCAGTACTTC.

This clone was counted once. The chain carries TRBV5-1 and TRBJ2-5, with 14 positions matching TRBD2. Unmatched junction bases numbered 8, after V lost 3 bases and J lost 4 bases. Looked up from germline, CDR1 is SGHRS and CDR2 is YFSETQ. CDR3 length: 17 residues. The CDR3 sequence is CASSSILTSGRGETQYF. Written as DNA, the CDR3 is TGCGCCAGCAGCTCTATTTTGACTAGCGGGAGGGGAGAGACCCAGTACTTC.

V usage is TRBV6-6 and J usage is TRBJ2-1; 9 bases are shared with TRBD2. The V gene's germline CDR1 is MNHNY and CDR2 SVGAGI (reference sequence). V trimming: 6 bases; J trimming: 0 bases; junction bases outside the gene matches: 3. The CDR3 loop spans 15 amino acids. The CDR3 here is CASRSLAGSYNEQFF. The CDR3 region has the DNA TGTGCCAGCAGATCACTAGCGGGCTCCTACAATGAGCAGTTCTTC.

V and J are TRBV6-5 and TRBJ1-4, with D hard to call. Germline V gene lookup returns CDR1 MNHEY and CDR2 SVGAGI. V was pared by 5 bases and J by 7 bases, with 17 bases between. This CDR3 is built from 15 residues. CDR3 loop: CASSGREARREKLFF. The CDR3 region has the DNA TGTGCCAGCAGTGGCCGGGAGGCCCGGCGTGAAAAACTGTTTTTT.

This clone was seen a single time. The V call is TRBV11-3, the J call TRBJ2-5; D unresolved. From germline, CDR1 is SGHNT and CDR2 YENEEA. V lost 4 bases and J lost 1, with 10 bases in between. The CDR3 totals 14 residues. CDR3 DNA: TGTGCCAGCAGCTCTAGGGAACTCCAAGAGACCCAGTACTTC. Translating it yields CASSSRELQETQYF.

The chain is built from TRBV28 and TRBJ1-1; 9 nucleotides align to TRBD1. This CDR3 spans 14 amino acids. From germline, CDR1 is MDHEN and CDR2 SYDVKM. V shed 4 bases and J 5 bases; nucleotides not matched to a gene: 5. The DNA of the CDR3 is TGTGCCAGCAGTTCAGGGACAGGGAAAACTGAAGCTTTCTTT. Translation: CASSSGTGKTEAFF.

The chain carries TRBV5-1 and TRBJ2-7, with 8 bases aligning to TRBD2. Germline CDR1 SGHRS, CDR2 YFSETQ. The CDR3 runs 15 residues. V gave up 0 bases and J gave up 0 bases; unmatched junction bases: 2. The CDR3 protein is CASSLGGRSSYEQYF. CDR3 DNA sequence: TGCGCCAGCAGCTTGGGCGGGAGGAGCTCCTACGAGCAGTACTTC.

The DNA of the CDR3 is TGTGCCAGCAGTTACGTGGAGACCCAGTACTTC. This encodes CASSYVETQYF. The chain recombines TRBV6-5 with TRBJ2-5; D remains unclear. There are 11 residues in the CDR3. Trimming took off 2 bases at V and 5 bases at J, with 3 bases between the two ends. Germline-derived CDR1 and CDR2 are MNHEY and SVGAGI.

This clone was seen once. This chain connects TRBV28 to TRBJ2-7; D possibly uses TRBD1 or TRBD2 (6 bases each). This CDR3 is 16 amino acids long. Germline lookup yields CDR1 MDHEN and CDR2 SYDVKM. Trimming removed 6 bases from V and 1 base from J, with 19 bases in between. The CDR3 protein is CASRNKGPGASYEQYF. The CDR3 DNA follows: TGTGCCAGCAGAAATAAGGGGCCGGGGGCGTCCTACGAGCAGTACTTC.

This clone was counted a single time. V usage is TRBV19 and J usage is TRBJ1-1; 10 nucleotides line up with TRBD1. The V gene end was trimmed by 6 bases and the J gene end by 2 bases; junction bases not matched to a gene: 6. Germline V gene sequence: CDR1 LNHDA, CDR2 SQIVND (reference sequence). The CDR3 extends over 15 amino acids. As DNA, the CDR3 is TGTGCCAGTAGGAACCGGGACAGGGGCAACACTGAAGCTTTCTTT. This gives the protein CASRNRDRGNTEAFF. Supplemented by reference TRBV19 and TRBJ1-1, the full variable domain reads DGGITQSPKYLFRKEGQNVTLSCEQNLNHDAMYWYRQDPGQGLRLIYYSQIVNDFQKGDIAEGYSVSREKKESFPLTVTSAQKNPTAFYLCASRNRDRGNTEAFFGQGTRLTVV.

The rearrangement joins TRBV4-1 to TRBJ2-5, with a possible D match to TRBD2 (7 bases). From germline, CDR1 is MGHRA and CDR2 YSYEKL. The CDR3 has 15 residues. With 4 bases removed from V and 4 bases from J, the gap between germline ends came to 16 bases. The CDR3 DNA is TGCGCCAGCAGCCGGGCTTCGGGGGGCGTAGAGACCCAGTACTTC. Its translation: CASSRASGGVETQYF.

The rearrangement uses TRBV2 and TRBJ2-7; tentatively, D is TRBD1 (6 bases). The CDR3 has 14 amino acids. The ends were cut back, 4 bases at V and 6 bases at J, with 16 bases in the middle. Germline assignment: CDR1 SNHLY and CDR2 FYNNEI. The CDR3 nucleotides are TGTGCCAGCAGTGGGGCCAGGGGATTGGCCGAGCAGTACTTC. Protein product: CASSGARGLAEQYF.

In its sample, this clone was seen a few times. The chain combines TRBV6-6 with TRBJ1-5, with a possible D match to TRBD1 (5 bases). The CDR3 runs to 15 residues. With 7 bases removed from V and 4 bases from J, the gap between germline ends came to 17 bases. Germline values: CDR1 MNHNY, CDR2 SVGAGI (reference sequence). The CDR3 nucleotides read TGTGCCAGCACCATCGGGGCAGGGCCAAATCAGCCCCAGCATTTT. Translated: CASTIGAGPNQPQHF.

The chain carries TRBV19 and TRBJ2-3; D remains unclear. The germline gives CDR1 LNHDA, CDR2 SQIVND (reference sequence). Trimming pared 3 bases from V and 2 bases from J, leaving 9 bases between. The CDR3 has 14 residues. The CDR3 reads CASSMGRTTDTQYF. The CDR3 nucleotides read TGTGCCAGTAGTATGGGCAGGACCACAGATACGCAGTATTTT. The full variable domain, in which reference TRBV19 and TRBJ2-3 provide the parts outside the CDR3, is DGGITQSPKYLFRKEGQNVTLSCEQNLNHDAMYWYRQDPGQGLRLIYYSQIVNDFQKGDIAEGYSVSREKKESFPLTVTSAQKNPTAFYLCASSMGRTTDTQYFGPGTRLTVL.

The V gene is TRBV7-8, the J gene TRBJ2-1; maybe TRBD2 (6 bases). Trimming left V 5 bases short and J 0 bases short, with 14 bases between. Per the germline V gene, CDR1 is SGHVS and CDR2 is FQNEAQ. This CDR3 has 16 residues. This CDR3 reads CASSKARDFSYNEQFF. CDR3 in DNA: TGTGCCAGCAGCAAGGCCCGGGACTTCTCCTACAATGAGCAGTTCTTC.

The rearrangement uses TRBV20-1 and TRBJ2-5; D remains unclear. Germline V gives CDR1 DFQATT, CDR2 SNEGSKA (reference sequence). Trimming took 4 bases from V and 5 from J, leaving 5 bases between them. CDR3 size: 10 residues. This chain's CDR3 is CSATAETQYF. CDR3 nucleotides: TGCAGTGCTACCGCGGAGACCCAGTACTTC.

The gene calls are TRBV18 and TRBJ2-7; 10 positions match TRBD1. This CDR3 has 14 amino acids. CDR1 is KGHSH, CDR2 LQKENI, per germline. V shed 3 bases and J 6 bases; nucleotides not matched to a gene: 5. The CDR3 loop reads CASSPQTGGGEQYF. CDR3 sequence (DNA): TGTGCCAGCTCACCTCAGACAGGGGGCGGCGAGCAGTACTTC.

The V call is TRBV5-1, the J call TRBJ2-2; 7 nucleotides match TRBD2. This CDR3 comprises 15 residues. The ends lost 1 base at V and 4 bases at J; junction bases unmatched: 4. From germline, CDR1 is SGHRS and CDR2 YFSETQ. Written as DNA, the CDR3 is TGCGCCAGCAGCTTGTCCCCTAGCGGCACCGGGGAGCTGTTTTTT. Amino acid sequence: CASSLSPSGTGELFF.

The chain recombines TRBV6-5 with TRBJ1-2, with a weak D call TRBD1 (5 bases). Trimming removed 0 bases at V and 3 bases at J, with 8 bases between. CDR1 and CDR2 (germline): MNHEY, SVGAGI. The CDR3 has 14 residues. CDR3 nucleotides: TGTGCCAGCAGTTACTCCCGCAGGGACTATGGCTACACCTTC. Protein product: CASSYSRRDYGYTF.

This clone was seen just once. The V gene is TRBV2, the J gene TRBJ1-3; D remains ambiguous. CDR1 and CDR2 (germline): SNHLY, FYNNEI. Trimming took off 2 bases at V and 4 bases at J, with 12 bases between the two ends. The CDR3 is made up of 15 amino acids. CDR3 bases: TGTGCCAGCAGTGAAAGGACGGCGTTAGGAAACACCATATATTTT. Its translation: CASSERTALGNTIYF.

The rearrangement uses TRBV18 and TRBJ1-5; a possible D gene is TRBD1 (5 bases). The CDR3 runs 16 residues. Germline V lookup: CDR1 KGHSH, CDR2 LQKENI. Deletions cut 2 bases from V and 6 bases from J, with 17 bases between. The CDR3 bases are TGTGCCAGCTCACCAACCCCCGGGACTGGGGGTCAGCCCCAGCATTTT. Its translation: CASSPTPGTGGQPQHF.

The J gene is TRBJ2-5, the V gene TRBV4-1; perhaps D is TRBD1 or TRBD2 (5 bases each). The CDR3 runs to 15 residues. Germline V CDR1 and CDR2: MGHRA, YSYEKL. Trimming removed 4 bases at V and 5 bases at J, with 17 bases between. The CDR3 is CASSPGSGSRETQYF. The CDR3, as DNA: TGCGCCAGCAGCCCAGGGTCTGGGAGTCGGGAGACCCAGTACTTC.